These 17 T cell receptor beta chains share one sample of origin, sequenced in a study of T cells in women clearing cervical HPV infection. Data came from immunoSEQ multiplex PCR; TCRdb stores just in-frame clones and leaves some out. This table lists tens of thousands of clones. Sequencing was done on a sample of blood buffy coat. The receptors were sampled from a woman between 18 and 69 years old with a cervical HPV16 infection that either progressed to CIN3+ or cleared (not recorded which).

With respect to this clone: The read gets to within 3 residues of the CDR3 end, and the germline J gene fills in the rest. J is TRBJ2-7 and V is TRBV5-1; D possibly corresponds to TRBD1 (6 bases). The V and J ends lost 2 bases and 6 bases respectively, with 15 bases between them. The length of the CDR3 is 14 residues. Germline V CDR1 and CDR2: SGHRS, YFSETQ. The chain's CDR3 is CASSFGPKGGEQYF. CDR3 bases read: TGCGCCAGCAGCTTTGGTCCTAAAGGGGGCGAG.

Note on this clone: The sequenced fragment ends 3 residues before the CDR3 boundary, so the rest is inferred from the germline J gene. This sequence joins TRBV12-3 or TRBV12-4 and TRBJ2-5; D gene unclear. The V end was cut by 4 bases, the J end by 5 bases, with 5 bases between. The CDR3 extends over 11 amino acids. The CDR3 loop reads CASSSRETQYF. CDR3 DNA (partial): TGTGCCAGCAGTTCTAGGGAGACC.

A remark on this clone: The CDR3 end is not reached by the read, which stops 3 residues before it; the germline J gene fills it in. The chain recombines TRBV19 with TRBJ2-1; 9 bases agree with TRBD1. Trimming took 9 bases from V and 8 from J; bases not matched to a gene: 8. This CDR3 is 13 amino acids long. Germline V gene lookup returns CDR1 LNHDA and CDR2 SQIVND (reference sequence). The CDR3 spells CASVKTGGHEQFF. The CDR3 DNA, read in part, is TGTGCCAGCGTCAAAACAGGGGGCCATGAG.

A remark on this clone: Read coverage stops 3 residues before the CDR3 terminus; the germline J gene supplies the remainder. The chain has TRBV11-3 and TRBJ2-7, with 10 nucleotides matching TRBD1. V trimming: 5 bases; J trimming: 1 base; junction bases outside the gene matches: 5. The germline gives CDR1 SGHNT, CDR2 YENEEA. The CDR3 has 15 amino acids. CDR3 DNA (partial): TGTGCCAGCAGCCTAGGACAGGGGGAGTCCTACGAG. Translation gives CASSLGQGESYE. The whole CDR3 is CASSLGQGESYEQYF.

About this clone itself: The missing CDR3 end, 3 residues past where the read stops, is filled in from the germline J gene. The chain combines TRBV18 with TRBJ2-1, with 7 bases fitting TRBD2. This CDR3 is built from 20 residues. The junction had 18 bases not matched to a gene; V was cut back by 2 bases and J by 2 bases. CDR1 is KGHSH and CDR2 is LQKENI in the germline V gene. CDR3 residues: CASSPIGSGNWLDAYNEQFF. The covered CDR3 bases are TGTGCCAGCTCACCAATTGGGAGCGGGAATTGGCTTGATGCCTACAATGAG.

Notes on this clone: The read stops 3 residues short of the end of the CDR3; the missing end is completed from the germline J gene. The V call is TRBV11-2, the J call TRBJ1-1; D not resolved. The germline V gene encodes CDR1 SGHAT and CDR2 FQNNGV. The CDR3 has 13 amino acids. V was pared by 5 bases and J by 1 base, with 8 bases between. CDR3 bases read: TGTGCCAGCAGCCCCGGCGGGAACACTGAA. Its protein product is CASSPGGNTE. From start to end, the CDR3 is CASSPGGNTEAFF.

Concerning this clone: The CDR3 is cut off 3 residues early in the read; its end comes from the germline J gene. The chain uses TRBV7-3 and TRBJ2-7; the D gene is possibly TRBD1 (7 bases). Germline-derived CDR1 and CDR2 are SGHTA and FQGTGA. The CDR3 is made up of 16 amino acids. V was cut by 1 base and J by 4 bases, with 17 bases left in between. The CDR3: CASSLIQGGRIYEQYF. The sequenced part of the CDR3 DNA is TGTGCCAGCAGCTTAATTCAGGGGGGCAGAATTTACGAG.

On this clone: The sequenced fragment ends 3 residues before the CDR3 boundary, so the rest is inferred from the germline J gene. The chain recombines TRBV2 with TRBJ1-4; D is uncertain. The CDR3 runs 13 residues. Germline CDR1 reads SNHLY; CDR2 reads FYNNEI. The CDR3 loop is CASSAGFGSPLFF. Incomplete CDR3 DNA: TGTGCCAGCAGTGCCGGGTTCGGTTCACCA.

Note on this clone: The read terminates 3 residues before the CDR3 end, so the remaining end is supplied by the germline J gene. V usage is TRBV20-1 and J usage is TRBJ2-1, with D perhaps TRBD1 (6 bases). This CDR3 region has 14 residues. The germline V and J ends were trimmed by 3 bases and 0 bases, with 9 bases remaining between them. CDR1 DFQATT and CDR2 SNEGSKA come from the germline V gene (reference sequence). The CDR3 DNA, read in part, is TGCAGTGCTAGTACAGGGAGCTCCTACAATGAG. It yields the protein CSASTGSSYNE. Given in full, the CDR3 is CSASTGSSYNEQFF.

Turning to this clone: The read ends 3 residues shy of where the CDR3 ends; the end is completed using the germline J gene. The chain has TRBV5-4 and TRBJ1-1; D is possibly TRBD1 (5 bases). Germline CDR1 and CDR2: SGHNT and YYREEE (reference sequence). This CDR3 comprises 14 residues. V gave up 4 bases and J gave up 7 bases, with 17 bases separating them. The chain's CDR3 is CASSPEGFRNEAFF. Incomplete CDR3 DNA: TGTGCCAGCAGCCCAGAGGGGTTTAGAAATGAA.

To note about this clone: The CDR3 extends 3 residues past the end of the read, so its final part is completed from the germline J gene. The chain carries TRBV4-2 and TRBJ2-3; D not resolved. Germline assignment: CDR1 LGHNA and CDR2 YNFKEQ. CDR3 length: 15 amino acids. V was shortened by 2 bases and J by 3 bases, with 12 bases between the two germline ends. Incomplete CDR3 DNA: TGTGCCAGCAGCCAAACAGATCGATCAACAGATACG. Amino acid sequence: CASSQTDRSTDT. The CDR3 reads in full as CASSQTDRSTDTQYF.

Here the CDR3 reads CASNVGQMNTEAFF. The covered CDR3 bases are TGTGCCAGCAACGTGGGACAGATGAACACTGAA. This chain uses TRBV7-9 with TRBJ1-1; 7 bases are shared with TRBD1. Coverage ceases 3 residues before the CDR3 finishes, and the germline J gene fills in the end. V trimming: 7 bases; J trimming: 0 bases; junction bases outside the gene matches: 5. The CDR3 is 14 amino acids. Germline lookup yields CDR1 SEHNR and CDR2 FQNEAQ (reference sequence). The entire variable domain, with the rest obtained from reference TRBV7-9 and TRBJ1-1, is as follows: DTGVSQNPRHKITKRGQNVTFRCDPISEHNRLYWYRQTLGQGPEFLTYFQNEAQLEKSRLLSDRFSAERPKGSFSTLEIQRTEQGDSAMYLCASNVGQMNTEAFFGQGTRLTVV.

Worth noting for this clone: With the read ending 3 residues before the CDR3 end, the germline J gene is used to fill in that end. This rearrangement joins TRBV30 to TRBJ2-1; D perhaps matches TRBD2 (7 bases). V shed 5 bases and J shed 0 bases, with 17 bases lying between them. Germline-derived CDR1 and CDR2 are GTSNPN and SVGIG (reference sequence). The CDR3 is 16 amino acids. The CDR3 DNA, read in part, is TGTGCCTGGGACGGGGGGCCTTTAAGCTCCTACAATGAG. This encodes CAWDGGPLSSYNE. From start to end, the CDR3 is CAWDGGPLSSYNEQFF.

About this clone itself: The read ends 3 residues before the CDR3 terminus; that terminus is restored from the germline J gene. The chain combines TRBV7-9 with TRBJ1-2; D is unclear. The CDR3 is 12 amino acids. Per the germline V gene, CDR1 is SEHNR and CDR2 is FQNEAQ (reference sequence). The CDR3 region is CASSLGVYDYTF. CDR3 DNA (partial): TGTGCCAGCAGCTTAGGAGTCTACGAC.

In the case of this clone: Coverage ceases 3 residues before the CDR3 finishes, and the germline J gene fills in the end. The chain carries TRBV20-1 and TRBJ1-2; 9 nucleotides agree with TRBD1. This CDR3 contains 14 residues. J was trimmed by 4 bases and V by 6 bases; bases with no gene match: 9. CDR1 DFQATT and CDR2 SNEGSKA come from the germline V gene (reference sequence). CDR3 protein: CSAPGQGLSYGYTF. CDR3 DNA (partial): TGCAGTGCGCCTGGACAGGGGCTTAGCTATGGC.

The CDR3 bases that were read are TGTGCCAGCAGGGATCAGACTAGCGGGGTCAACGAG. Translating it yields CASRDQTSGVNE. The whole CDR3 protein reads CASRDQTSGVNEQYF. This chain connects TRBV2 to TRBJ2-7; 11 nucleotides agree with TRBD2. The CDR3 extends 3 residues past the end of the read, so its final part is completed from the germline J gene. Per the germline V gene, CDR1 is SNHLY and CDR2 is FYNNEI. Unmatched junction bases numbered 9, after V lost 6 bases and J lost 5 bases. The CDR3 has 15 amino acids.

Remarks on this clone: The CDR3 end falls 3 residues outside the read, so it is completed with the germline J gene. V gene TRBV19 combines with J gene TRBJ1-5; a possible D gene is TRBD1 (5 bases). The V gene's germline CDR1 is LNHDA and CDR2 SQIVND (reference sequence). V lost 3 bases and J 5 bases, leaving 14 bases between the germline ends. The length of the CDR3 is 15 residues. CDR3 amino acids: CASSMGRVGDQPQHF. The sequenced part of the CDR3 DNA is TGTGCCAGTAGTATGGGCAGGGTTGGCGATCAGCCC.